The source of this T cell receptor (beta chain) is a study of CXCR3-negative and CXCR3-positive naive CD8 T cells. Study conclusions and caveats: PBMCs showed partially decreased CXCR3 expression after cryopreservation, and most assays used fresh PBMCs. Naive cells with CXCR3 showed TRB CDR3s that were more hydrophobic than those in CXCR3-negative naive cells.

The CDR3 is 14 residues long. Germline V CDR1 and CDR2: LGHNA, YSLEER. The authors made the TRB cDNA libraries by 5' RACE using UMI labels. TCRdb re-called the 5' RACE reads; one entry per CDR3 protein, DNA not given. This sample's clone table lists tens of thousands of distinct CDR3 sequences. Comments on this clonotype: Its cognate antigen is unknown.

The chain combines TRBV4-3 with TRBJ2-2; no DNA is available, so the TRBD2 call from TCRdb remains unchecked. The TCR sequence derives from a human donor in good health. Some clones in this sample may be carry-over from other donors' samples. The specimen sequenced was naive CXCR3+ CD8+ T cells from blood. Subset meaning: CD45RO-CCR7+CD27+CD95- naive CD8+ T cells expressing CXCR3 (TNR3+). The CDR3 protein is CASSQGRGSGELFF.